The entry below describes one T cell receptor beta chain. Its antigen is unknown. The data were obtained in a study of T cells in localized non-small cell lung cancer. Study-level findings and limits: Adjacent lung had a median roughly 61 of the 100 largest tumor clones.

Produced via immunoSEQ multiplex PCR; TCRdb's table is partial and in-frame only. The data show about 33,000 clones, about 90% seen once. The CDR3 has 16 residues. Trimming took off 7 bases at V and 1 base at J, with 18 bases between the two ends. Germline loops: CDR1 SGHVS, CDR2 FQNEAQ. The starting material was PBMCs, obtained before any cancer treatment. The V and J genes are TRBV7-8 and TRBJ2-3, with D perhaps being TRBD1 or TRBD2 (6 bases each). The sequence came from a man aged 40 to 70 with stage II lung adenocarcinoma. In nucleotides, the CDR3 is TGTGCCAGCACCCAAGGAGGGGGTTCGGGCACAGATACGCAGTATTTT. It translates to CASTQGGGSGTDTQYF.